This T cell receptor beta chain was observed in a study of tumor-infiltrating lymphocytes in primary liver carcinoma. Overall study results and limits: Among the pair types, tumor region pairs showed more overlap than tumor-adjacent and tumor-blood pairs. When set against blood, tumors had a significantly higher top-250-clone fraction (p = 0.039).

The table lists this clonotype with a few counts. What it recognizes is unknown. Total RNA amounting to approximately 460 ng was the source from which TCR beta cDNA was made with a constant-region primer. Three nested multiplex PCR rounds, a slightly modified ARM-PCR, produced the libraries for TCR beta. The first two PCR rounds used TRBV1-TRBV30 forward primers with a C-beta reverse primer, about 10 cycles each. TCRdb fed the multiplex PCR reads into MiXCR, producing one record per CDR3 protein. The table records more than 75,000 distinct CDR3 sequences, about three quarters of them present only once. This CDR3 contains 12 residues. The V segment lost 6 bases and the J segment 7 bases; nucleotides outside the gene matches: 4. Germline CDR1 is SNHLY and CDR2 is FYNNEI. Co-extracting RNA and DNA was done with roughly 18-32 mg of unsorted bulk tissue as input.

The material sequenced was liver tumor tissue from sampling region 1. This sample's subset: tumor region T1, superior pole. This clonotype was obtained from a man in his forties or fifties with primary liver carcinoma and hepatitis B virus infection. The V and J genes are TRBV2 and TRBJ2-7; TRBD1 matches 9 bases. CDR3 loop: CASRDRGGEQYF. CDR3 nucleotide sequence: TGTGCCAGCAGGGACAGGGGAGGTGAGCAGTACTTC.